This T cell receptor beta chain is drawn from a study of cytomegalovirus exposure and HLA in healthy donors. This CDR3 contains 16 residues. V was clipped by 5 bases and J by 8 bases, with 20 bases between them. Germline CDR1 SGHKS, CDR2 YYEKEE (reference sequence). PCR primers comprised 60 Vbeta and 13 Jbeta primers. Profiling relied on immunoSEQ multiplex PCR, and the TCRdb table lists in-frame clones only, not all of them. The top ten hold about 0.91% of the sample, which has 150,000 to 200,000 clones, about 79% seen once. The source is a woman in her fifties or sixties in good health and CMV-seropositive. The V and J genes are TRBV5-5 and TRBJ1-6; D perhaps matches TRBD1 (6 bases). Sequencing was performed on PBMCs. The CDR3 DNA reads TGTGCCAGCAGAAATACAGGGAGGGGTTTGGATTCACCCCTCCACTTT. This encodes CASRNTGRGLDSPLHF.